The present T cell receptor beta chain was sequenced within a study of tumor and adjacent non-tumor tissue in lung cancer. Study as a whole: Samples averaged roughly 4.4 million productive TCRbeta reads each.

Study-wide results and caveats: Tumor tissue had significantly higher TCR diversity than normal lung.

On this clonotype itself: As yet, its antigen is unknown. This sequence may be a read error, since a much larger clone differs from it by one base.

RNA was extracted from bulk tissue without any cell sorting. The normal lung tissue was taken more than 3 cm from the tumor edge. Three rounds of nested PCR, following a modified ARM-PCR protocol, produced the TCRbeta library. TCRdb used MiXCR to reprocess the multiplex PCR reads, holding one entry per CDR3 protein. This sample has 45,000 or so distinct CDR3 sequences, with 60% to 65% found just once. The CDR3 is 13 amino acids. Germline V gene lookup returns CDR1 DFQATT and CDR2 SNEGSKA (reference sequence). This TCR came from a woman in her thirties or forties with non-small cell lung cancer. V usage is TRBV20-1 and J usage is TRBJ2-1; D might be TRBD2 (5 bases). The sequencing sample was made of distant non-tumor lung tissue. The CDR3 sequence: CSAREGSYNDQFF. Written as DNA, the CDR3 is TGCAGTGCGCGTGAGGGTTCCTACAATGATCAGTTCTTC.